These T cell receptor beta chains were read from a single sample in a study of blood T cell repertoires in COVID-19. TCRdb's copy holds only in-frame clones and misses some; the assay was immunoSEQ multiplex PCR. Altogether around 290,000 clones are present, around 89% being singletons, with the ten largest covering 4.6%. Source material: peripheral blood. The receptors derive from a man aged 40-50 years with acute or convalescent COVID-19. CDR3s include the opening cysteine and the closing phenylalanine or tryptophan. Some rows mark clone size as missing; the rest say once, few, many or name a class of expanded clone.

v_gene,abundance,j_gene,CDR3aa
TRBV2,.,TRBJ2-1,CASSPRTSEVNNEQFF
TRBV10-1,.,TRBJ1-1,CASRLGGNTEAFF
TRBV7-2,.,TRBJ2-1,CASSLTSGGFSSYNEQFF
TRBV2,.,TRBJ1-2,CASSVPTSNYGYTF
TRBV4-1,.,TRBJ2-7,CASSPPPGQDYEQYF
TRBV12-5,.,TRBJ1-2,CASGLVTGYGYTF
TRBV10-1,.,TRBJ2-1,CASSESWTSGEQFF
TRBV19,.,TRBJ1-4,CASSINGKLFF
TRBV7-8,.,TRBJ2-1,CASSPPQYNEQFF
TRBV9,.,TRBJ1-2,CASSEAPGFPGYTF
TRBV5-1,.,TRBJ2-3,CASRSGRGTQYF
TRBV29-1,.,TRBJ2-5,CSVVRQSKGTQYF
TRBV5-1,.,TRBJ1-2,CASSLEASTGGYTF
TRBV11-1,.,TRBJ2-1,CASSFDRGQFF
TRBV5-6,once,TRBJ1-1,CASSLLGAAEAFF
TRBV4-2,.,TRBJ2-1,CASSQELSGGGTNEQFF
TRBV7-4,.,TRBJ1-1,CASSARVSAFF
TRBV10-2,few,TRBJ2-3,CASSLKMTSGVVTDTQYF
TRBV12-3/TRBV12-4,.,TRBJ1-1,CASSWGGTEAFF